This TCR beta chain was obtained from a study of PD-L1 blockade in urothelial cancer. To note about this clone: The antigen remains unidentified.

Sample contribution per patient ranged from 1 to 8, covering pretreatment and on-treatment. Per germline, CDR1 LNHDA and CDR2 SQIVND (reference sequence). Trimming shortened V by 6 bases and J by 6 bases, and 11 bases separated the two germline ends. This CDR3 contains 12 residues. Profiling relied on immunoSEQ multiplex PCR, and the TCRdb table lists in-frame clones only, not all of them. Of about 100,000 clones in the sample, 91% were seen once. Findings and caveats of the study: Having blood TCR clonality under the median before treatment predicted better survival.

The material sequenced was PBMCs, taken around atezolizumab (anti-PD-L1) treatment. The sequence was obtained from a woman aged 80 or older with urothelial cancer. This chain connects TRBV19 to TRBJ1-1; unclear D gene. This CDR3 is CASRAPEAEAFF. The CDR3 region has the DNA TGTGCCAGTAGAGCCCCGGAGGCTGAAGCTTTCTTT.